The source of this T cell receptor beta chain is a study of T cells in Graves' hyperthyroidism and ophthalmopathy. For the study at large: Peripheral blood was obtained at initial diagnosis, preceding any treatment.

The study excluded patients with uncontrolled infection, other autoimmune disease, pregnancy or lactation. Every diagnosis used clinical symptoms, serum thyroxine and TRAb, thyroid ultrasound and orbital computed tomography. The study, taken as a whole, reports: Most thyroid clonotypes expanded above 0.001 appeared in blood too.

It was RNA transcripts that yielded the amplified TCR beta CDR3 regions. The HTBI primer set drove a first-round RT-PCR of the TCR CDR3. TCRdb reanalysed the multiplex PCR reads using MiXCR and keeps one entry per CDR3 protein. The sample records approximately 610,000 distinct CDR3 sequences, roughly 14% being singletons. This clonotype was seen repeatedly, ten times or more. What it binds is not known. Germline V CDR1 and CDR2: MDHEN, SYDVKM. The CDR3 runs 15 residues. Trimming pared 3 bases from V and 2 bases from J, leaving 12 bases between. This sequence was found in a woman aged 40-49 years with Graves' ophthalmopathy. Material for sequencing was blood. The gene calls are TRBV28 and TRBJ2-3; D is uncertain. The CDR3: CASSFPRPPTDTQYF. For the CDR3, the DNA is TGTGCCAGCAGTTTTCCCCGACCCCCCACAGATACGCAGTATTTT.